This TCR beta chain derives from a study of T cell responses to AZD1222 COVID-19 vaccine. Notes on the study in general: The donor cohort was predominantly white British with a female majority, and clonal diversity may have been underestimated. Unmutated regions of variants are reportedly targeted by nearly half of spike-specific TCRs. Baseline serology detected seropositivity in only six AZD1222 recipients. With two AZD1222 doses given, Spike-specific TCR breadth and depth both rose.

As regards this clone: The target antigen is unknown.

TCRdb's copy holds only in-frame clones and misses some; the assay was immunoSEQ multiplex PCR. This table holds 130,000 to 150,000 clones, less than 95% found once. CDR1 LNHDA and CDR2 SQIVND come from the germline V gene (reference sequence). The CDR3 has 18 residues. V gave up 3 bases and J gave up 4 bases, with 22 bases separating them. J is TRBJ2-1 and V is TRBV19; TRBD2 is a possible D gene (6 bases). The sample in question was peripheral blood, obtained on day 0 of AZD1222 vaccination. The source of this sequence is an adult in good health. CDR3 in DNA: TGTGCCAGTAGTATCCGGGCGATAACCCGGCGGGAATACAATGAGCAGTTCTTC. This encodes CASSIRAITRREYNEQFF. Full variable domain (missing parts from reference TRBV19 and TRBJ2-1): DGGITQSPKYLFRKEGQNVTLSCEQNLNHDAMYWYRQDPGQGLRLIYYSQIVNDFQKGDIAEGYSVSREKKESFPLTVTSAQKNPTAFYLCASSIRAITRREYNEQFFGPGTRLTVL.